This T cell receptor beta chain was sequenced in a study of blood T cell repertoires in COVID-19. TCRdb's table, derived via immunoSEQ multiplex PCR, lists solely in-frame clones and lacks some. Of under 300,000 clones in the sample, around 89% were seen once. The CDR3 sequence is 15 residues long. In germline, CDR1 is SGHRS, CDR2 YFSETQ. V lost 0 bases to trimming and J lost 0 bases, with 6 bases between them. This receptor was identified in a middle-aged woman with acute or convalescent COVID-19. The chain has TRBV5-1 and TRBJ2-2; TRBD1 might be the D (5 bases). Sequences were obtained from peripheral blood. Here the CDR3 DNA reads TGCGCCAGCAGCTTGGACAGGACGAACACCGGGGAGCTGTTTTTT. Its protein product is CASSLDRTNTGELFF. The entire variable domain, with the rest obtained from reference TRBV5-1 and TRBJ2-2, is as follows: KAGVTQTPRYLIKTRGQQVTLSCSPISGHRSVSWYQQTPGQGLQFLFEYFSETQRNKGNFPGRFSGRQFSNSRSEMNVSTLELGDSALYLCASSLDRTNTGELFFGEGSRLTVL.